The subject of this entry is one T cell receptor (beta chain). Its antigen is currently unknown. This entry comes from a study of early T cells in non-severe SARS-CoV-2 infection. About the study: Sequencing of bulk RNA from unsorted whole blood was done, without chain pairing. Study-wide points: Private and CD4 specificities were missed by VDJdb matching, skewed to anti-spike CD8.

Unique molecular identifiers were attached to individual cDNA molecules. TCRdb redid the calling of the 5' RACE reads with MiXCR, one entry per CDR3 protein. This table holds 120,000 or so distinct CDR3 sequences, around 13% found once. The CDR3 runs 17 residues. Germline V gene lookup returns CDR1 KGHSH and CDR2 LQKENI. V lost 0 bases to trimming and J lost 2 bases, with 17 bases between them. This chain uses TRBV18 with TRBJ2-7; TRBD1 might be the D (6 bases). The sequences come from whole blood, collected at baseline. This TCR derives from an adult who was a healthcare worker with PCR-confirmed SARS-CoV-2 infection or an uninfected control (not recorded which). CDR3 sequence: CASSPPEQGSLPYEQYF. Written as DNA, the CDR3 is TGTGCCAGCTCACCACCGGAACAGGGATCCCTCCCCTACGAGCAGTACTTC.